The entry that follows covers one TCR beta chain sequence. Looked up from germline, CDR1 is SNHLY and CDR2 is FYNNEI. With 3 bases removed from V and 8 bases from J, the gap between germline ends came to 14 bases. This CDR3 contains 14 residues. Some clones are missing from TCRdb's copy, which holds only in-frame ones; the method was immunoSEQ multiplex PCR. This sample has roughly 130,000 clones, with around 94% found just once. This specimen belongs to a study of T cell responses to AZD1222 COVID-19 vaccine. This receptor was taken from an adult in good health. The V and J genes are TRBV2 and TRBJ2-1; no clear D. The starting material was peripheral blood, obtained on day 0 of AZD1222 vaccination. Here the CDR3 reads CASSEGSVTDEQFF. CDR3 in DNA: TGTGCCAGCAGTGAGGGAAGCGTGACCGATGAGCAGTTCTTC.